The 20 T cell receptor beta chains given below trace back to one sample, sequenced in a study of blood T cell repertoires in COVID-19. The method was immunoSEQ multiplex PCR; TCRdb's version includes in-frame clones alone and lacks a portion of them. The profile covers roughly 200,000 clones, with around 89% appearing a single time and about 0.66% taken by the ten largest. The sample taken for sequencing was peripheral blood. Receptors were obtained from a man in his fifties with acute or convalescent COVID-19.

This clone was found once. The chain couples TRBV5-1 to TRBJ1-5, with unresolved D. CDR3 length: 14 residues. Per the germline V gene, CDR1 is SGHRS and CDR2 is YFSETQ. V lost 0 bases and J 4 bases, leaving 8 bases between the germline ends. The CDR3 loop is CASSLVPDNQPQHF. The CDR3 DNA reads as TGCGCCAGCAGCTTGGTTCCAGATAATCAGCCCCAGCATTTT.

The chain combines TRBV24-1 with TRBJ1-3; D gene unclear. CDR3 size: 14 residues. With 4 bases removed from V and 4 bases from J, the gap between germline ends came to 10 bases. CDR1 and CDR2 (germline): KGHDR, SFDVKD. CDR3 DNA sequence: TGTGCCACCAGTGAATCCACAGAAGGAAACACCATATATTTT. Its translation: CATSESTEGNTIYF.

The chain has TRBV6-1 and TRBJ2-1; 8 bases agree with TRBD1. This CDR3 contains 16 residues. Germline V gene lookup returns CDR1 MNHNS and CDR2 SASEGT. Trimming took 2 bases from V and 0 from J; bases not matched to a gene: 3. The CDR3 loop is CASSELGTGSYNEQFF. As DNA, the CDR3 is TGTGCCAGCAGTGAATTGGGGACAGGCTCCTACAATGAGCAGTTCTTC.

This clone was detected only once. The chain employs TRBV7-6 and TRBJ2-1; 10 bases are shared with TRBD2. Germline CDR1 and CDR2: SGHVS and FNYEAQ. The J segment lost 4 bases and the V segment lost 5 bases, leaving 11 bases of the junction unmatched. The CDR3 runs to 17 residues. CDR3 bases: TGTGCCAGCAGCCCAGTGCCGGGACTAGCGCCATACAATGAGCAGTTCTTC. It encodes CASSPVPGLAPYNEQFF. The complete variable domain, with remaining parts taken from reference TRBV7-6 and TRBJ2-1, reads GAGVSQSPRYKVTKRGQDVALRCDPISGHVSLYWYRQALGQGPEFLTYFNYEAQQDKSGLPNDRFSAERPEGSISTLTIQRTEQRDSAMYRCASSPVPGLAPYNEQFFGPGTRLTVL.

The V and J genes are TRBV9 and TRBJ2-7, with D possibly TRBD1 on 6 matching bases. V shed 2 bases and J shed 5 bases, with 14 bases lying between them. Germline-derived CDR1 and CDR2 are SGDLS and YYNGEE. The CDR3 is 14 residues long. This CDR3 reads CASSVYAGANEQYF. The CDR3, as DNA: TGTGCCAGCAGCGTCTACGCAGGGGCTAACGAGCAGTACTTC.

The chain links TRBV29-1 to TRBJ2-1; 8 bases are shared with TRBD1. CDR1 is SQVTM and CDR2 is ANQGSEA in the germline V gene. With V trimmed by 7 bases and J by 5 bases, 7 bases remained unmatched. The CDR3 spans 13 residues. CDR3 protein: CSADRVRDNEQFF. The CDR3 nucleotides read TGCAGCGCGGACAGGGTTAGGGACAATGAGCAGTTCTTC.

This sequence joins TRBV9 and TRBJ2-1, with TRBD2 matching 8 bases. Germline V gene sequence: CDR1 SGDLS, CDR2 YYNGEE. The CDR3 length is 15 residues. V shed 0 bases, J shed 6 bases, and the junction held 5 bases outside the gene matches. CDR3 bases: TGTGCCAGCAGCGTAGCACTAGCGGAGCCCAATGAGCAGTTCTTC. It codes for CASSVALAEPNEQFF.

The genes are TRBV20-1 and TRBJ1-5; D uncertain. The CDR3 loop spans 10 amino acids. Trimming shortened V by 6 bases and J by 4 bases, and 4 bases separated the two germline ends. Germline loops: CDR1 DFQATT, CDR2 SNEGSKA (reference sequence). The CDR3 DNA is TGCAGTGCCAATAATCAGCCCCAGCATTTT. This encodes CSANNQPQHF.

The chain links TRBV3-1 (or the pseudogene TRBV3-2) to TRBJ2-7; TRBD2 matches at 7 bases. The CDR3 runs 12 residues. V lost 7 bases and J lost 4; bases outside the gene matches: 4. Per the germline V gene, CDR1 is LGHDT and CDR2 is YNNKEL (reference sequence). CDR3 region: CASTGGGYEQYF. The CDR3 bases are TGTGCCAGCACGGGGGGAGGGTACGAGCAGTACTTC.

V usage is TRBV7-9 and J usage is TRBJ2-3, with D unresolved. The germline V gene encodes CDR1 SEHNR and CDR2 FQNEAQ (reference sequence). The CDR3 contains 13 residues. The V end lost 6 bases, the J end lost 7 bases, and 14 bases lay between the germline ends. This chain's CDR3 is CASSPRMNYTQYF. CDR3 coding DNA: TGTGCCAGCAGTCCTAGAATGAACTATACGCAGTATTTT.

The J gene is TRBJ1-5, the V gene TRBV19, with 9 positions matching TRBD1. The CDR3 is made up of 12 amino acids. CDR1 is LNHDA, CDR2 SQIVND, per germline (reference sequence). CDR3 in amino acids: CVTGGLNQPQHF. CDR3 coding DNA: TGTGTCACAGGGGGCCTCAATCAGCCCCAGCATTTT.

The table lists this clone with a count of one. V is TRBV30 and J is TRBJ2-7; the match to TRBD1 covers 8 bases. The length of the CDR3 is 14 residues. The J segment lost 7 bases and the V segment lost 1 base, leaving 9 bases of the junction unmatched. Germline V gives CDR1 GTSNPN, CDR2 SVGIG (reference sequence). The CDR3 region is CAWSGGTGRREQYV. In DNA form, the CDR3 reads TGTGCCTGGAGTGGGGGGACAGGACGGCGGGAGCAGTACGTC.

This clone was counted once. The chain employs TRBV9 and TRBJ2-5, with D possibly TRBD2 on 6 matching bases. Germline CDR1 reads SGDLS; CDR2 reads YYNGEE. The V and J ends lost 3 bases and 1 base respectively, with 13 bases between them. The CDR3 spans 15 residues. The CDR3 bases are TGTGCCAGCAGCGCCCAGATAGCGGCCCAAGAGACCCAGTACTTC. Its translation is CASSAQIAAQETQYF. Drawing the rest from reference TRBV9 and TRBJ2-5, the complete variable domain is DSGVTQTPKHLITATGQRVTLRCSPRSGDLSVYWYQQSLDQGLQFLIQYYNGEERAKGNILERFSAQQFPDLHSELNLSSLELGDSALYFCASSAQIAAQETQYFGPGTRLLVL.

The V gene is TRBV5-1, the J gene TRBJ1-5; D possibly corresponds to TRBD1 (5 bases). The CDR3 length is 15 residues. The V end was cut by 4 bases, the J end by 5 bases, with 16 bases between. CDR1 is SGHRS and CDR2 is YFSETQ in the germline V gene. CDR3 in DNA: TGCGCCAGCAGCCCTACTCCGACAGACCATCAGCCCCAGCATTTT. The encoded protein is CASSPTPTDHQPQHF. Variable domain in full (rest from reference TRBV5-1 and TRBJ1-5): KAGVTQTPRYLIKTRGQQVTLSCSPISGHRSVSWYQQTPGQGLQFLFEYFSETQRNKGNFPGRFSGRQFSNSRSEMNVSTLELGDSALYLCASSPTPTDHQPQHFGDGTRLSIL.

V is TRBV2 and J is TRBJ2-7, with 11 bases aligning to TRBD2. V was pared by 7 bases and J by 4 bases, with 3 bases of the junction left unmatched. Per the germline V gene, CDR1 is SNHLY and CDR2 is FYNNEI. The CDR3 has 13 residues. Written as DNA, the CDR3 is TGTGCCAGCAAACTAGCGGGGGTTTACGAGCAGTACGTC. Its protein is CASKLAGVYEQYV.

J is TRBJ1-5 and V is TRBV30, with D perhaps TRBD1 (5 bases). Germline V lookup: CDR1 GTSNPN, CDR2 SVGIG (reference sequence). The V end lost 3 bases, the J end lost 1 base, and 7 bases lay between the germline ends. The CDR3 has 13 residues. The CDR3 region is CAWSGGSNQPQHF. DNA for the CDR3: TGTGCCTGGAGCGGGGGGAGCAATCAGCCCCAGCATTTT.

The V gene is TRBV5-1, the J gene TRBJ1-2, with TRBD1 matching 9 bases. Looked up from germline, CDR1 is SGHRS and CDR2 is YFSETQ. The CDR3 consists of 16 residues. V lost 3 bases to trimming and J lost 7 bases; unmatched junction nucleotides: 13. The CDR3 DNA follows: TGCGCCAGCAGCTCACAGGGGGCTGGGGTCGTAGGTGGCTACACCTTC. Its translation is CASSSQGAGVVGGYTF.

This clone was seen once. This chain uses TRBV2 with TRBJ1-1, with D unresolved. Trimming took off 4 bases at V and 1 base at J, with 7 bases between the two ends. The CDR3 is 13 residues long. CDR1 is SNHLY and CDR2 is FYNNEI in the germline V gene. CDR3 bases: TGTGCCAGCAGTGTCCTCAGGAACACTGAAGCTTTCTTT. Its protein is CASSVLRNTEAFF.

This clone has more than one count but fewer than ten. The chain joins TRBV10-3 to TRBJ2-5; 10 bases agree with TRBD2. Germline V lookup: CDR1 ENHRY, CDR2 SYGVKD. V lost 3 bases, J lost 9 bases, and 7 bases stayed unmatched. CDR3 size: 14 residues. Written as DNA, the CDR3 is TGTGCCATCAGTGATGGGCTAGCGGGAGTGTCCCAGTACTTC. This sequence encodes CAISDGLAGVSQYF.

V usage is TRBV6-5 and J usage is TRBJ1-2; 8 bases match TRBD1. CDR1 and CDR2 from the germline V gene are MNHEY and SVGAGI. Unmatched junction bases numbered 12, after V lost 7 bases and J lost 5 bases. The CDR3 length is 15 residues. The chain's CDR3 is CASTKTDRDRYGYTF. The CDR3, as DNA: TGTGCCAGCACTAAAACGGACAGGGATCGGTATGGCTACACCTTC.